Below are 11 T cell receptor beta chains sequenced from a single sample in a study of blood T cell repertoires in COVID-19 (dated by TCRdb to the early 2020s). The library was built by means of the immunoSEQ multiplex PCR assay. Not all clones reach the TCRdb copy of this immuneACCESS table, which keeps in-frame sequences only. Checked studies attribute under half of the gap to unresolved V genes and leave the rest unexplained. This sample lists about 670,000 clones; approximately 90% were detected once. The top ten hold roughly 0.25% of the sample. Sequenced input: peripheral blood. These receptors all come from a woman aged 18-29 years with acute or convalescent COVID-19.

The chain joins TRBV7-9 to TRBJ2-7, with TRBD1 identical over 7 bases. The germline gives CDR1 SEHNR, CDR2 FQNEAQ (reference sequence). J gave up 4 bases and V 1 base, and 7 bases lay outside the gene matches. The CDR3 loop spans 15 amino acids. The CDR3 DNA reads TGTGCCAGCAGCTTAGAATCGACAGGGAGTTACGAGCAGTACTTC. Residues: CASSLESTGSYEQYF.

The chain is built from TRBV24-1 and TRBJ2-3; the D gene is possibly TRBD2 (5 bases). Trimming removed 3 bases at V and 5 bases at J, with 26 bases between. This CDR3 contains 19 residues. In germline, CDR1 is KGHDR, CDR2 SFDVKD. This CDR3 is CATSDTIPKGKDSLDTQYF. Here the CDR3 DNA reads TGTGCCACCAGTGATACGATACCAAAGGGCAAGGACTCTTTAGATACGCAGTATTTT.

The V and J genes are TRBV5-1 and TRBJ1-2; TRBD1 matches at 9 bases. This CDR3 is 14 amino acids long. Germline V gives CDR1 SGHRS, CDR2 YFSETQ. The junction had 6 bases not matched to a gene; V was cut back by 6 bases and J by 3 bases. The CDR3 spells CASTDTGGDYGYTF. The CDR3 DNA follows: TGCGCCAGCACCGACACAGGGGGCGACTATGGCTACACCTTC.

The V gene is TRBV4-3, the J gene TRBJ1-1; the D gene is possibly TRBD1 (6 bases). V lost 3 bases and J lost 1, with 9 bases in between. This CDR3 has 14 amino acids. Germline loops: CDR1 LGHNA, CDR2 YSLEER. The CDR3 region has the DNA TGCGCCAGCAGCCACTCAGGGGCGAACACTGAAGCTTTCTTT. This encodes CASSHSGANTEAFF.

This chain's CDR3 is CASNLRGLNTEAFF. The CDR3 bases are TGTGCCAGCAACCTCAGGGGGTTGAACACTGAAGCTTTCTTT. The chain employs TRBV5-6 and TRBJ1-1; 7 positions agree with TRBD1. CDR1 is SGHDT, CDR2 YYEEEE, per germline. V dropped 6 bases and J dropped 0; count of bases not matched to a gene: 5. The CDR3 has 14 amino acids.

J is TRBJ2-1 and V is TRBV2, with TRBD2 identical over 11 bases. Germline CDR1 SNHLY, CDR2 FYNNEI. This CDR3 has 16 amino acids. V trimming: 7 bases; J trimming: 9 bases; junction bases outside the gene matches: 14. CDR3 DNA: TGTGCCAGCACCTATAGCGGGGGGGGCCTATTGGGTGAGCAGTTCTTC. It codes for CASTYSGGGLLGEQFF.

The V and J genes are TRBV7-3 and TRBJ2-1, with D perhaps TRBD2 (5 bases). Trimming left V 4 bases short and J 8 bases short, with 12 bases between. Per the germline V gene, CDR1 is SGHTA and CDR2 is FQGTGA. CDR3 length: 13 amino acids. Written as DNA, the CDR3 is TGTGCCAGCAGCTCCGAACCCGGGGATGAGCAGTTCTTC. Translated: CASSSEPGDEQFF.

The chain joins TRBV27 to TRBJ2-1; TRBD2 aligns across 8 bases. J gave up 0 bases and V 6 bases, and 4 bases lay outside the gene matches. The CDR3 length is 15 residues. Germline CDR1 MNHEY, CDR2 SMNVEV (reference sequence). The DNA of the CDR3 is TGTGCCAGCAGCCCAGGACTAGCCTCCTACAATGAGCAGTTCTTC. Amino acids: CASSPGLASYNEQFF.

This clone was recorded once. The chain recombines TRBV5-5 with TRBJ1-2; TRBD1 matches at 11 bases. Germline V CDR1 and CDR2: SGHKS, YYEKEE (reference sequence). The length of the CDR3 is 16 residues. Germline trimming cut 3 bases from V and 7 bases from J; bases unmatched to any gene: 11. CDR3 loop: CASSWDPGQGARGYTF. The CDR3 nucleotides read TGTGCCAGCAGCTGGGACCCAGGACAGGGGGCTCGTGGCTACACCTTC.

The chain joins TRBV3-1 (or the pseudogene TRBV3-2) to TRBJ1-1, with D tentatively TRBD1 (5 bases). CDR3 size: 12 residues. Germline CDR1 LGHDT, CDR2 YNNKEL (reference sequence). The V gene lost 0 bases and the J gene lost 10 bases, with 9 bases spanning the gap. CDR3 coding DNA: TGTGCCAGCAGCCAAGATGGGAGGGGAGCTTTCTTT. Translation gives CASSQDGRGAFF.

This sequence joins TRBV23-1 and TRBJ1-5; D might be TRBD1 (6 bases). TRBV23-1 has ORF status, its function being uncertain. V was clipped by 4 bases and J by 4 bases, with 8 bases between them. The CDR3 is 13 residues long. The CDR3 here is CASSPRGNQPQHF. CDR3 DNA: TGCGCCAGCAGTCCCAGGGGAAATCAGCCCCAGCATTTT.